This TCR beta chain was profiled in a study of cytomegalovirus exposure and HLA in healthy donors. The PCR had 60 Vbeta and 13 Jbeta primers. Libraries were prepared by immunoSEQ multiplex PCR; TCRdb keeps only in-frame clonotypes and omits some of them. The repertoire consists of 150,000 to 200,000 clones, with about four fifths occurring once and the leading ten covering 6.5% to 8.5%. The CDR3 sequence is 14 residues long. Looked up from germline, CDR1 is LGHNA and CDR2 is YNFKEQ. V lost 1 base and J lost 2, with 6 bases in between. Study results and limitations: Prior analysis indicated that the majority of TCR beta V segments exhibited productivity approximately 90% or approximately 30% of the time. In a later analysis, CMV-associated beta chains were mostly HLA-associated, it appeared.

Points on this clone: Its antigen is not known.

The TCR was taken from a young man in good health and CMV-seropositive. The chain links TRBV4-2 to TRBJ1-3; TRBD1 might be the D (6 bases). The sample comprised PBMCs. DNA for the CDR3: TGTGCCAGCAGCCAAGGGGGGCCTGGAAACACCATATATTTT. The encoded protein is CASSQGGPGNTIYF.